This T cell receptor (beta chain) was sequenced in a study of blood T cell repertoires in COVID-19. Assay used: immunoSEQ multiplex PCR; TCRdb lists only in-frame clones, some missing. The sample has under 250,000 clones; about 84% are singletons. The CDR3 spans 13 residues. Germline V gives CDR1 WNHNN, CDR2 SYGVQD (reference sequence). The junction had 7 bases not matched to a gene; V was cut back by 5 bases and J by 9 bases. The sequence was collected from an elderly woman with acute or convalescent COVID-19. The sequencing sample was made of peripheral blood. The chain carries TRBV10-1 and TRBJ2-3; 8 bases match TRBD2. The CDR3 bases are TGCGCCAGCAGTTCTAGCGGGCTTGGCACGCAGTATTTT. It translates to CASSSSGLGTQYF.